This T cell receptor beta chain was obtained from a study of blood T cell repertoires in COVID-19. Study background: Spain, Italy and the United States supplied samples that represented acute and convalescent COVID-19. The cDNA or gDNA used as material had been derived from T cells, B-cell-depleted T cells, or PBMCs.

As handled by the study authors: Reference gene primer amplification in the assay estimated nucleated cell counts. The data were produced by immunoSEQ multiplex PCR, yet TCRdb's version contains in-frame clones alone and is incomplete. V and J calls and clone size are copied from that table; D and trimming were computed from the DNA. This sample has 110,000 or so clones, with roughly 80% found just once. CDR1 and CDR2 (germline): SNHLY, FYNNEI. J lost 2 bases, V lost 6 bases, and 3 bases had no gene match. This CDR3 is 15 amino acids long. Input material: peripheral blood. V and J are TRBV2 and TRBJ2-5; 13 nucleotides agree with TRBD2. This TCR was recovered from a man between 65 and 85 years old with acute or convalescent COVID-19. For the CDR3, the DNA is TGTGCCAGCAGCCGGACTAGCGGGAGTCAAGAGACCCAGTACTTC. Translating it yields CASSRTSGSQETQYF.